This T cell receptor beta chain comes out of a study of memory CD4+ T cells and cytomegalovirus serostatus. The CDR3 is 12 amino acids. Trimming stripped 0 bases from V and 3 bases from J, with 3 bases between. Germline-derived CDR1 and CDR2 are SGHNT and YYREEE (reference sequence). Here immunoSEQ multiplex PCR was the method, and the copy in TCRdb shows in-frame clones only, minus some. The table has 20,000 to 30,000 clones, over 70% seen once. Regarding the study as a whole: Median bootstrapped AUC for CMV status was around 0.96 originally, approximately 0.91 US-trained.

Single viable CD3+CD4+CD8-CD45RO+ cells were sorted as the memory CD4+ T cells. A note on this clone: Its antigen is not identified.

The clonotype originates from an adult in good health and CMV-seronegative. Sequenced: memory CD4+ T cells from blood. The rearrangement links TRBV5-4 to TRBJ2-5; D remains unclear. CDR3 bases: TGTGCCAGCAGCTTGGGCGAAGAGACCCAGTACTTC. Translated, it gives CASSLGEETQYF. Supplemented by reference TRBV5-4 and TRBJ2-5, the full variable domain reads ETGVTQSPTHLIKTRGQQVTLRCSSQSGHNTVSWYQQALGQGPQFIFQYYREEENGRGNFPPRFSGLQFPNYSSELNVNALELDDSALYLCASSLGEETQYFGPGTRLLVL.